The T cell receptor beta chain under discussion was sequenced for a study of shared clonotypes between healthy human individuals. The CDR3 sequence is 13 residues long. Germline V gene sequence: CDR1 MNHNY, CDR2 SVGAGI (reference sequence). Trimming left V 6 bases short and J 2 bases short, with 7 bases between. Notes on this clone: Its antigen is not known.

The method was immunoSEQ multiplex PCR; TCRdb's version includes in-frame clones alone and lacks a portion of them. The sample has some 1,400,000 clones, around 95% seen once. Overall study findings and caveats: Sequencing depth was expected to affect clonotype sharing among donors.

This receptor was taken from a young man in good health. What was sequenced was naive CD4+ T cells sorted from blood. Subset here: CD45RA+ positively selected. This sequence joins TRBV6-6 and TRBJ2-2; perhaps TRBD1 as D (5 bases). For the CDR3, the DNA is TGTGCCAGCAGGGGGCTAAACACCGGGGAGCTGTTTTTT. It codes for CASRGLNTGELFF.